A single sample gave rise to the 11 T cell receptor beta chains below, sequenced in a study of blood T cell repertoires in COVID-19. Only in-frame clones appear in the TCRdb table, and some are missing; sequencing was by immunoSEQ multiplex PCR. The table shows 210,000 or so clones, with roughly 85% occurring only once. The specimen was peripheral blood. The receptor set was obtained from a woman between 18 and 29 years old who had recovered from COVID-19.

This chain links TRBV11-2 with TRBJ2-3, with D hard to call. This CDR3 has 13 residues. V was pared by 6 bases and J by 0 bases, with 7 bases between. Germline V gene lookup returns CDR1 SGHAT and CDR2 FQNNGV. CDR3 in DNA: TGTGCCAGCAGGCGCGGAAGCACAGATACGCAGTATTTT. Translated, it gives CASRRGSTDTQYF.

V and J are TRBV30 and TRBJ2-7; 8 bases agree with TRBD1. Trimming at V came to 5 bases and at J to 3 bases, leaving 3 bases not matched to a gene. This CDR3 is built from 12 residues. In germline, CDR1 is GTSNPN, CDR2 SVGIG (reference sequence). The CDR3, as DNA: TGTGCCTGGGGGACAGGACTCTACGAGCAGTACTTC. It translates to CAWGTGLYEQYF.

This chain joins TRBV13 and TRBJ1-2, with TRBD1 as a possible D gene (6 bases). From germline, CDR1 is PRHDT and CDR2 FYEKMQ (reference sequence). CDR3 length equals 12 residues. Deletions cut 5 bases from V and 2 bases from J, with 6 bases between. The CDR3 bases are TGTGCCAGCAGCGGACAGAACTATGGCTACACCTTC. It is translated as CASSGQNYGYTF. Full variable domain (remainder filled in from reference TRBV13 and TRBJ1-2): AAGVIQSPRHLIKEKRETATLKCYPIPRHDTVYWYQQGPGQDPQFLISFYEKMQSDKGSIPDRFSAQQFSDYHSELNMSSLELGDSALYFCASSGQNYGYTFGSGTRLTVV.

The chain combines TRBV27 with TRBJ2-1; D is possibly TRBD2 (6 bases). V gave up 8 bases and J gave up 3 bases, with 17 bases separating them. CDR1 and CDR2 from the germline V gene are MNHEY and SMNVEV (reference sequence). The CDR3 consists of 15 residues. The CDR3 DNA reads as TGTGCCAGCGGCAAACGGGGAGCGGGCTACAATGAGCAGTTCTTC. Translating it yields CASGKRGAGYNEQFF.

The CDR3: CASSDLRTGPQETQYF. CDR3 in DNA: TGTGCCAGCAGTGACCTCCGGACAGGGCCTCAAGAGACCCAGTACTTC. This chain links TRBV25-1 with TRBJ2-5; 8 positions match TRBD1. V dropped 3 bases and J dropped 2; count of bases not matched to a gene: 8. CDR1 MGHDK and CDR2 SYGVNS come from the germline V gene. The CDR3 is made up of 16 amino acids. Using reference TRBV25-1 and TRBJ2-5 for the parts outside the CDR3, the full variable domain is EADIYQTPRYLVIGTGKKITLECSQTMGHDKMYWYQQDPGMELHLIHYSYGVNSTEKGDLSSESTVSRIRTEHFPLTLESARPSHTSQYLCASSDLRTGPQETQYFGPGTRLLVL.

The gene calls are TRBV4-2 and TRBJ1-6; weak D call: TRBD1 (6 bases). Germline lookup yields CDR1 LGHNA and CDR2 YNFKEQ. Trimming pared 4 bases from V and 7 bases from J, leaving 11 bases between. There are 14 residues in the CDR3. Written as DNA, the CDR3 is TGTGCCAGCAGCCCCCGGGACAAAAATTCACCCCTCCACTTT. Translated, it gives CASSPRDKNSPLHF.

The CDR3 sequence is CASSLRGKGEKLFF. CDR3 DNA sequence: TGTGCCAGCAGCTTAAGAGGGAAGGGTGAAAAACTGTTTTTT. The V call is TRBV7-2, the J call TRBJ1-4; D ambiguous. Trimming took off 2 bases at V and 7 bases at J, with 11 bases between the two ends. The CDR3 length is 14 residues. The germline gives CDR1 SGHTA, CDR2 FQGNSA.

V is TRBV23-1 and J is TRBJ2-7; a possible D gene is TRBD1 (6 bases). TRBV23-1 is an open reading frame whose function is uncertain. V lost 3 bases and J 0 bases, leaving 9 bases between the germline ends. The CDR3 consists of 14 residues. The CDR3 is CASSQGHNSYEQYF. Written as DNA, the CDR3 is TGCGCCAGCAGTCAGGGACACAACTCCTACGAGCAGTACTTC.

This chain connects TRBV12-3 or TRBV12-4 to TRBJ2-1; D remains unclear. The CDR3 runs 11 residues. With 7 bases removed from V and 9 bases from J, the gap between germline ends came to 10 bases. The CDR3 region is CASTLVGEQFF. CDR3 in DNA: TGTGCCAGCACCCTGGTCGGTGAGCAGTTCTTC.

The chain has TRBV4-1 and TRBJ2-1; 15 nucleotides match TRBD2. The V gene's germline CDR1 is MGHRA and CDR2 YSYEKL. This CDR3 comprises 20 residues. The trim removed 3 bases at V and 5 bases at J, leaving 14 bases unmatched. For the CDR3, the DNA is TGCGCCAGCAGCCAGACCACGGGACTAGCGGGAGGAGCGGTAAACAATGAGCAGTTCTTC. It encodes CASSQTTGLAGGAVNNEQFF.

The chain combines TRBV18 with TRBJ2-1; D gene ambiguous. CDR3 length: 15 amino acids. CDR1 is KGHSH and CDR2 is LQKENI in the germline V gene. V lost 0 bases and J 3 bases, leaving 9 bases between the germline ends. As DNA, the CDR3 is TGTGCCAGCTCACCACCGGTTGGCAGCTACAATGAGCAGTTCTTC. It is translated as CASSPPVGSYNEQFF. The full variable domain, rest sourced from reference TRBV18 and TRBJ2-1, is NAGVMQNPRHLVRRRGQEARLRCSPMKGHSHVYWYRQLPEEGLKFMVYLQKENIIDESGMPKERFSAEFPKEGPSILRIQQVVRGDSAAYFCASSPPVGSYNEQFFGPGTRLTVL.